This TCR beta chain was retrieved from a study of monozygotic twins with inflammatory bowel disease. General study points: IBD patients shared fewer clonotypes with other individuals than healthy twins, especially patients with disease activity signs. TCRbeta inverse Simpson diversity was decreased in IBD patients versus healthy co-twins. Separate T cell subtypes could not be resolved from one another.

As for this clonotype: Its antigen is unidentified.

Added by template switching were UMIs that each held a 6-nucleotide sample barcode. Reprocessing the 5' RACE reads, TCRdb reports a single entry for every CDR3 protein and omits DNA. The sample's table shows a few hundred thousand distinct CDR3 sequences. Sequenced material: blood. This clonotype was sampled from a human donor with ulcerative colitis or Crohn's disease, or a healthy co-twin of an affected twin (not recorded which).

The chain's CDR3 is CASSEKGAGFLTQYF. The V gene is TRBV6-1, the J gene TRBJ2-3; the D gene TCRdb calls, TRBD1, cannot be checked with no DNA. The CDR3 runs to 15 residues. Germline assignment: CDR1 MNHNS and CDR2 SASEGT.